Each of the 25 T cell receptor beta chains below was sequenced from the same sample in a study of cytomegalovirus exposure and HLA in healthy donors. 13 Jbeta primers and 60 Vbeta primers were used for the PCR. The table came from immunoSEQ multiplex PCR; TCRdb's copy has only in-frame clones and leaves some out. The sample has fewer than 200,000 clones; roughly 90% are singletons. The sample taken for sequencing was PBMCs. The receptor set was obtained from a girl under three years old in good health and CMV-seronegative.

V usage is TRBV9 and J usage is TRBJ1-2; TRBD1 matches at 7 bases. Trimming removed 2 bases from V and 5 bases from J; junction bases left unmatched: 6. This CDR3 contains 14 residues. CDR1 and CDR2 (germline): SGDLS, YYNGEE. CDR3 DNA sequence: TGTGCCAGCAGCGTCATAGGGACAGAGTATGGCTACACCTTC. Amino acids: CASSVIGTEYGYTF.

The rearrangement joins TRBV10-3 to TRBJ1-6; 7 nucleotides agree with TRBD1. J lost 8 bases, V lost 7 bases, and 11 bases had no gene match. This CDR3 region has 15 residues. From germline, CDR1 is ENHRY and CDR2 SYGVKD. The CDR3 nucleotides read TGTGCCATCATGGCCTCGGACAGGATAGATTCACCCCTCCACTTT. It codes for CAIMASDRIDSPLHF.

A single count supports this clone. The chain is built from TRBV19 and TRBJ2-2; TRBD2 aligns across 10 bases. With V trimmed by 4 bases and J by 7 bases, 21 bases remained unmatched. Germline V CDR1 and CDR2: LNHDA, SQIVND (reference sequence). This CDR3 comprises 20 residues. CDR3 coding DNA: TGTGCCAGTAGTACCCTGATCTCTAGCGGGAGTATATCAGGGGGCGGGGAGCTGTTTTTT. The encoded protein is CASSTLISSGSISGGGELFF.

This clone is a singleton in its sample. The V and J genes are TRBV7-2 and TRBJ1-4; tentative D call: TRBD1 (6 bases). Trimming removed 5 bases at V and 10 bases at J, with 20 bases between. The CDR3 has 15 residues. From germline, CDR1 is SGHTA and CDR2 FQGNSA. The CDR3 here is CASSETVGGDVKLFF. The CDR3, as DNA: TGTGCCAGCAGCGAGACCGTTGGGGGCGACGTAAAACTGTTTTTT. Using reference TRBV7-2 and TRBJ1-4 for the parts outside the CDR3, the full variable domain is GAGVSQSPSNKVTEKGKDVELRCDPISGHTALYWYRQSLGQGLEFLIYFQGNSAPDKSGLPSDRFSAERTGGSVSTLTIQRTQQEDSAVYLCASSETVGGDVKLFFGSGTQLSVL.

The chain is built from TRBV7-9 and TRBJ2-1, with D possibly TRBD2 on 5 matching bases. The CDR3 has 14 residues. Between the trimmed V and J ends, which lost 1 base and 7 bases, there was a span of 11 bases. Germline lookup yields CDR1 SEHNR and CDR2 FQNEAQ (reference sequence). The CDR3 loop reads CASSLESRRNEQFF. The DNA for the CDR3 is TGTGCCAGCAGCTTAGAGTCCAGGAGGAATGAGCAGTTCTTC. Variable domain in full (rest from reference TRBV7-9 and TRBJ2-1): DTGVSQNPRHKITKRGQNVTFRCDPISEHNRLYWYRQTLGQGPEFLTYFQNEAQLEKSRLLSDRFSAERPKGSFSTLEIQRTEQGDSAMYLCASSLESRRNEQFFGPGTRLTVL.

The CDR3 DNA follows: TGCGCCAGCAGCCAAGATCTGACAGGGAGAACCTACGAGCAGTACTTC. It specifies CASSQDLTGRTYEQYF. The rearrangement links TRBV4-1 to TRBJ2-7, with TRBD1 identical over 7 bases. Losses at the gene ends were 0 bases for V and 2 bases for J; bases not matched to a gene: 7. CDR3 size: 16 residues. Germline V gene sequence: CDR1 MGHRA, CDR2 YSYEKL.

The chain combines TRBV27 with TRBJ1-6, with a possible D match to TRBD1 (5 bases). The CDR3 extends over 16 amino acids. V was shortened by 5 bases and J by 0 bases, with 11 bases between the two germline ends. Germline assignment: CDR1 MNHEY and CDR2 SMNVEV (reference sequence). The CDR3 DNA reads TGTGCCAGCAGTCCCAGGGTCAGCTCCTATAATTCACCCCTCCACTTT. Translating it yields CASSPRVSSYNSPLHF.

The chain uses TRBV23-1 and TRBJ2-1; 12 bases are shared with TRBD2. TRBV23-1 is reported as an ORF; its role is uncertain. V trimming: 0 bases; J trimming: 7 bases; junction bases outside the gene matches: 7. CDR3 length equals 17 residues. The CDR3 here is CASSQSFTSGRWNEQFF. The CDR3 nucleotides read TGCGCCAGCAGTCAATCGTTCACTAGCGGGAGGTGGAATGAGCAGTTCTTC.

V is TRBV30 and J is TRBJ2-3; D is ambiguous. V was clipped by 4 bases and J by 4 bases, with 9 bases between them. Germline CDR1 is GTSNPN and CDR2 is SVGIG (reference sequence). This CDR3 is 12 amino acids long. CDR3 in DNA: TGTGCCTGGAATCCGGAGCCAGATACGCAGTATTTT. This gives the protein CAWNPEPDTQYF.

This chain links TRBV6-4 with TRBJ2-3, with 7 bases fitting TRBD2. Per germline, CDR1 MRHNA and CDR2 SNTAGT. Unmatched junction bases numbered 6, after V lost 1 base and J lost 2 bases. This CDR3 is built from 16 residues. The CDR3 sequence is CASSDWSGGDTDTQYF. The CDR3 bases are TGTGCCAGCAGTGACTGGTCGGGGGGAGACACAGATACGCAGTATTTT.

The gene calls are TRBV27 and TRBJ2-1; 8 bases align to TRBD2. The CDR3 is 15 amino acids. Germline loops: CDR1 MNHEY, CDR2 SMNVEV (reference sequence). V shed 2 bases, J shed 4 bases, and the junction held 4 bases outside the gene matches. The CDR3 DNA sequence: TGTGCCAGCAGTTTAAGCGGGAGAGGGTACAATGAGCAGTTCTTC. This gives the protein CASSLSGRGYNEQFF.

For the CDR3, the DNA is TGCGCCAGCAGCTCCGGGGGGCGGACGAGCTCCTATAATTCACCCCTCCACTTT. Amino acids: CASSSGGRTSSYNSPLHF. The chain uses TRBV5-1 and TRBJ1-6; perhaps TRBD1 as D (6 bases). Trimming pared 3 bases from V and 0 bases from J, leaving 16 bases between. The CDR3 loop spans 18 amino acids. Germline CDR1 and CDR2: SGHRS and YFSETQ.

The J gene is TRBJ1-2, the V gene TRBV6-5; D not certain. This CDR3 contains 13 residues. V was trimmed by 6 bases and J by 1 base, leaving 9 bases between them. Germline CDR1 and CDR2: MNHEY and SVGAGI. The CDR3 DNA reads TGTGCCAGCAGCTATCGCCGTAACTATGGCTACACCTTC. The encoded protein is CASSYRRNYGYTF.

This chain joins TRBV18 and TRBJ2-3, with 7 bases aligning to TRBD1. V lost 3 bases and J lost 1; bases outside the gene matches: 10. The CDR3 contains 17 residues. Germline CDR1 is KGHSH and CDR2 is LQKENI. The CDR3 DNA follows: TGTGCCAGCTCACCTAACAGGGGTCGACGAGGCACAGATACGCAGTATTTT. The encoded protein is CASSPNRGRRGTDTQYF.

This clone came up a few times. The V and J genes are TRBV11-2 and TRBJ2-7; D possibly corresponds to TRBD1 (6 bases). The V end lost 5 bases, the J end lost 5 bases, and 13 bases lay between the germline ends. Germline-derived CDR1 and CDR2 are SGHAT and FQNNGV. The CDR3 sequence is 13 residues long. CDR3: CASSLTGSHEQYF. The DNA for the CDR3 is TGTGCCAGCAGCCTAACAGGGTCCCACGAGCAGTACTTC.

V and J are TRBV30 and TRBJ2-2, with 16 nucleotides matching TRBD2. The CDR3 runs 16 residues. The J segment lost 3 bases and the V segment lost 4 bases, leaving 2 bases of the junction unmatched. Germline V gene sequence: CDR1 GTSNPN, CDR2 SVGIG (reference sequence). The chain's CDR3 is CAWTGLAGGYTGELFF. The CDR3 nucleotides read TGTGCCTGGACGGGACTAGCGGGGGGGTACACCGGGGAGCTGTTTTTT.

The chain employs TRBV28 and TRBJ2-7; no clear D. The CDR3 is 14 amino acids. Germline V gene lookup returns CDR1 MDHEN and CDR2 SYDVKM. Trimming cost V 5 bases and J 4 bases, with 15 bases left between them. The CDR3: CASSTHLTGYEQYF. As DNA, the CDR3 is TGTGCCAGCAGTACTCATTTGACGGGTTACGAGCAGTACTTC.

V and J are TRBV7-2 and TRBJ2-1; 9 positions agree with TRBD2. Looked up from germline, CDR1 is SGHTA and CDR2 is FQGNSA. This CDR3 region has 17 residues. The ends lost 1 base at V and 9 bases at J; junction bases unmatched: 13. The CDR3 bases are TGTGCCAGCAGCTTAGGGGTCCAGCGGGAGGTTAACGGTGAGCAGTTCTTC. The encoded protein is CASSLGVQREVNGEQFF. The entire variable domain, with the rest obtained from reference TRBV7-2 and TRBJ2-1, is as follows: GAGVSQSPSNKVTEKGKDVELRCDPISGHTALYWYRQSLGQGLEFLIYFQGNSAPDKSGLPSDRFSAERTGGSVSTLTIQRTQQEDSAVYLCASSLGVQREVNGEQFFGPGTRLTVL.

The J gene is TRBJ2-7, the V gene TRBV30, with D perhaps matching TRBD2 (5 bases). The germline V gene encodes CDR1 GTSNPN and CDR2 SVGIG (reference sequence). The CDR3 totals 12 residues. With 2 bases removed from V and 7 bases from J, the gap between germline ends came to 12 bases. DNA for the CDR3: TGTGCCTGGAGTCTAGCCTTTTATGAGCAGTACTTC. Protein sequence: CAWSLAFYEQYF. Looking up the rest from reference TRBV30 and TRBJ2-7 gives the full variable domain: SQTIHQWPATLVQPVGSPLSLECTVEGTSNPNLYWYRQAAGRGLQLLFYSVGIGQISSEVPQNLSASRPQDRQFILSSKKLLLSDSGFYLCAWSLAFYEQYFGPGTRLTVT.

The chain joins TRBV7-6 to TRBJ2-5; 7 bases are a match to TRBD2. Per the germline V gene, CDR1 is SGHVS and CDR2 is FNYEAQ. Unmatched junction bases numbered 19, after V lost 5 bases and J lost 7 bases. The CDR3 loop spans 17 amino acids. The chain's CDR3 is CASSIPWGGGSGATQYF. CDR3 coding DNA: TGTGCCAGCAGCATCCCCTGGGGCGGGGGTTCAGGCGCGACCCAGTACTTC.

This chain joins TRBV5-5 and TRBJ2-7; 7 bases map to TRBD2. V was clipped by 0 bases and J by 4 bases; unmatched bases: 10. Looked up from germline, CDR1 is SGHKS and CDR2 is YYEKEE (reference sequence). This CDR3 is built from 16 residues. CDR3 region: CASSLAFSWEGYEQYF. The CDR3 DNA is TGTGCCAGCAGCTTGGCGTTTTCATGGGAGGGGTACGAGCAGTACTTC.

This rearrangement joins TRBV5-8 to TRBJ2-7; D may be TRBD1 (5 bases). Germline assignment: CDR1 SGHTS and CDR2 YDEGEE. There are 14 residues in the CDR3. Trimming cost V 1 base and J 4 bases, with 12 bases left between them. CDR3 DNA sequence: TGTGCCAGCAGCTTGTCAGGGTTAGGTTACGAGCAGTACTTC. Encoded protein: CASSLSGLGYEQYF.

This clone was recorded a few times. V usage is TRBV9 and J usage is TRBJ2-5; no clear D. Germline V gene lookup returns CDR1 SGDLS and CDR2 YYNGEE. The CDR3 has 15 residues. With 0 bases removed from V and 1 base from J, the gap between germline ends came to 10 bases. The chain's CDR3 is CASSVGSAVQETQYF. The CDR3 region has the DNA TGTGCCAGCAGCGTAGGTTCCGCGGTCCAAGAGACCCAGTACTTC.

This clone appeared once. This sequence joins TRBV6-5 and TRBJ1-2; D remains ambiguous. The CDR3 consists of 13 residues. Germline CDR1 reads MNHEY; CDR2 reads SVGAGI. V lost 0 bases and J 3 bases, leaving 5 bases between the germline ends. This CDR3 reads CASSYSPDYGYTF. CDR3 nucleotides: TGTGCCAGCAGTTACTCCCCAGACTATGGCTACACCTTC.

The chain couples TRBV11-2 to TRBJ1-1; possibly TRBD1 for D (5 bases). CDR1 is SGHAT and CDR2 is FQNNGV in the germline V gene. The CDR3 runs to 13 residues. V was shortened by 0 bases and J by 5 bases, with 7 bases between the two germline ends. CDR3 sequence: CASSLDRGTEAFF. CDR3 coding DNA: TGTGCCAGCAGCTTAGATCGGGGGACTGAAGCTTTCTTT.